A single sample is the source of the 2 T cell receptor beta chains below, sequenced in a study of human T cells and chemical hapten exposure. TCRdb fed the 5' RACE reads into MiXCR, producing one record per CDR3 protein. The data contain 150,000 or so distinct CDR3 sequences, 4.1% of them singletons. Total RNA was isolated from unfractionated whole blood. All receptors derive from a female donor in good health.

The chain links TRBV7-2 to TRBJ1-5; 8 bases align to TRBD1. Germline CDR1 reads SGHTA; CDR2 reads FQGNSA. The V segment lost 5 bases and the J segment 11 bases; nucleotides outside the gene matches: 8. CDR3 length: 13 residues. DNA of the CDR3: TGTGCCAGCAGCCCTACAGGGGGAGAGTCCCAGCATTTT. Protein: CASSPTGGESQHF.

The table lists this clonotype with many counts. The V call is TRBV7-3, the J call TRBJ2-1; 13 positions agree with TRBD2. The CDR3 totals 19 residues. Germline assignment: CDR1 SGHTA and CDR2 FQGTGA. With V trimmed by 5 bases and J by 8 bases, 18 bases remained unmatched. As DNA, the CDR3 is TGTGCCAGCAGCCGCCGGGGTTTACTAGCGGGGGGGAAAGGGGATGAGCAGTTCTTC. It yields the protein CASSRRGLLAGGKGDEQFF.